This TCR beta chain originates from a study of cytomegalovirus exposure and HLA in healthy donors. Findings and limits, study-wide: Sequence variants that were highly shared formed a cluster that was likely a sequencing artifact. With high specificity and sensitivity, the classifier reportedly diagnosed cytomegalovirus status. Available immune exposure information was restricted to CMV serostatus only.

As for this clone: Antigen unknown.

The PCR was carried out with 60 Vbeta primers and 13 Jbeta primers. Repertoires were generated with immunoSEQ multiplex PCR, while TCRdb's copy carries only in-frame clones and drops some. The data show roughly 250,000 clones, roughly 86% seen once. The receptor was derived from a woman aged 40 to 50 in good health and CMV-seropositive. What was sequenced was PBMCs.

CDR3 coding DNA: TGTGCCAGCAGTTCAGGGGGAAGGAACACTGAAGCTTTCTTT. Translation gives CASSSGGRNTEAFF. V usage is TRBV28 and J usage is TRBJ1-1; 7 bases are shared with TRBD1. Germline V gene sequence: CDR1 MDHEN, CDR2 SYDVKM. With 4 bases clipped from V and 1 base from J, the junction kept 3 bases outside the gene matches. This CDR3 contains 14 residues.